Sequencing of this T cell receptor (beta chain) was carried out in a study of Graves' ophthalmopathy and Graves' hyperthyroidism. The CDR3 spans 12 residues. V shed 4 bases, J shed 7 bases, and the junction held 2 bases outside the gene matches. Germline V gives CDR1 KGHSH, CDR2 LQKENI. The table lists this clonotype with a few counts. Hyperthyroidism patients were newly diagnosed, ill under 2 months, and aged 18 to 65 years. Excluded: other autoimmune disease, uncontrolled infection, pregnancy or lactation. Scientists amplified the TCR beta CDR3 regions from RNA transcripts. HTBI primers were employed in first-round RT-PCR, then a second-round multiplex PCR followed. TCRdb re-called the multiplex PCR reads through MiXCR, storing one row per CDR3 protein. Of 500,000 to 600,000 distinct CDR3 sequences in the sample, approximately 35% were seen once.

The receptor was isolated from an adult man with Graves' hyperthyroidism. The chain carries TRBV18 and TRBJ1-1, with 8 bases identical to TRBD1. Sequencing was done on a sample of peripheral blood or thyroid tissue (not recorded which). CDR3 residues: CASSLDRVEAFF. The CDR3 DNA reads as TGTGCCAGCTCACTGGACAGGGTTGAAGCTTTCTTT. The full variable domain, completed using reference TRBV18 and TRBJ1-1, is NAGVMQNPRHLVRRRGQEARLRCSPMKGHSHVYWYRQLPEEGLKFMVYLQKENIIDESGMPKERFSAEFPKEGPSILRIQQVVRGDSAAYFCASSLDRVEAFFGQGTRLTVV.